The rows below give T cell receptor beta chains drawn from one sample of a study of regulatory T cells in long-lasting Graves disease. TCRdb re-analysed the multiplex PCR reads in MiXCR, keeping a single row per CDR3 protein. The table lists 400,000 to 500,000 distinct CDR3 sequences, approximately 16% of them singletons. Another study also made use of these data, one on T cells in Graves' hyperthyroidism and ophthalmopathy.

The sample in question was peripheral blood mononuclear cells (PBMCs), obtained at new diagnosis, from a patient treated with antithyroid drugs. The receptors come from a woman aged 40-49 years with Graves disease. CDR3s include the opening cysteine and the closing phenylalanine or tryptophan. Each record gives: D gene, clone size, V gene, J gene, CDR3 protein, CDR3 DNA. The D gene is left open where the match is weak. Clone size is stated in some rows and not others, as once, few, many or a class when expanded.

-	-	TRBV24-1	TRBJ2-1	CATSETIYNEQFF	TGTGCCACCAGTGAGACAATCTACAATGAGCAGTTCTTC
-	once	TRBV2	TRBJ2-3	CASGNTDTQYF	TGTGCCAGCGGTAACACAGATACGCAGTATTTT
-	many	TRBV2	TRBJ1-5	CASSNRESNQPQHF	TGTGCCAGCAGTAACAGGGAGAGCAATCAGCCCCAGCATTTT
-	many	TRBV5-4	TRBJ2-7	CASSLNGDTFYEQYF	TGTGCCAGCAGCTTGAACGGGGACACGTTCTACGAGCAGTACTTC
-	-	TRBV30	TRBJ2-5	CAWTPRQGLRETQYF	TGTGCCTGGACCCCGCGGCAGGGATTACGGGAGACCCAGTACTTC
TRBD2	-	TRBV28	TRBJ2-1	CASSLGVAGRYNEQFF	TGTGCCAGCAGTTTAGGCGTAGCGGGTCGGTACAATGAGCAGTTCTTC
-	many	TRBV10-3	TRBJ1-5	CAISDFRIGPSNQPQHF	TGTGCCATCAGTGATTTTCGAATCGGGCCTAGCAATCAGCCCCAGCATTTT
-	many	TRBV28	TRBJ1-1	CASSLPQSVEAFF	TGTGCCAGCAGTTTACCGCAGAGTGTTGAAGCTTTCTTT
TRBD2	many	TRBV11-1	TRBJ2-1	CASSLALASGRGTYNEQFF	TGTGCCAGCAGCTTAGCTTTGGCTAGCGGGAGGGGAACCTACAATGAGCAGTTCTTC
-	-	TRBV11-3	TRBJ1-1	CASSLTLEAFF	TGTGCCAGCAGCTTAACGCTTGAAGCTTTCTTT
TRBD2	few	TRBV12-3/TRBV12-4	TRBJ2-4	CASSLMSGSGGNIQYF	TGTGCCAGCAGTTTAATGAGCGGGAGTGGTGGAAACATTCAGTACTTC
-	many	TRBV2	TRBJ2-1	CASSEGQDNEQFF	TGTGCCAGCAGTGAAGGGCAGGACAATGAGCAGTTCTTC
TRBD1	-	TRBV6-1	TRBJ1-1	CASSEPGQGVTTEAFF	TGTGCCAGCAGTGAGCCGGGACAGGGGGTGACCACTGAAGCTTTCTTT
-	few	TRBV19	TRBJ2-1	CASSILETSYNEQFF	TGTGCCAGTAGTATATTAGAGACGTCCTACAATGAGCAGTTCTTC
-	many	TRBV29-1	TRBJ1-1	CSVDGVGITEAFF	TGCAGCGTTGACGGGGTCGGAATCACTGAAGCTTTCTTT
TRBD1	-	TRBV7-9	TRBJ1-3	CASSLATGRPGNTIYF	TGTGCCAGCAGCTTAGCGACAGGGCGGCCTGGAAACACCATATATTTT
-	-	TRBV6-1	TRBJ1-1	CASNQELDTEAFF	TGTGCCAGCAACCAGGAGCTGGACACTGAAGCTTTCTTT
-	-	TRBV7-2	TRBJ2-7	CASSSVPLSYEQYF	TGTGCCAGCAGCTCCGTCCCACTTTCCTACGAGCAGTACTTC
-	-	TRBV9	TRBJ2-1	CASSARTVYSYNEQFF	TGTGCCAGCAGCGCCCGGACAGTTTACTCCTACAATGAGCAGTTCTTC
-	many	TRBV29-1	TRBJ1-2	CSVFSSFGDYGYTF	TGCAGCGTCTTCTCCTCTTTCGGGGACTATGGCTACACCTTC
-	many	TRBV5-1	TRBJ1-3	CASSLKSGLSGNTIYF	TGCGCCAGCAGCTTAAAATCGGGACTCTCCGGAAACACCATATATTTT
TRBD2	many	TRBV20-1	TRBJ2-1	CSARTSGSYNEQFF	TGCAGTGCTCGGACTAGCGGATCCTACAATGAGCAGTTCTTC
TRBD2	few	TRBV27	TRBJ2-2	CASSKNSGEGNTGELFF	TGTGCCAGCAGCAAGAATAGCGGGGAGGGAAACACCGGGGAGCTGTTTTTT
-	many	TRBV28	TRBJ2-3	CASRKNTQYF	TGTGCCAGCAGGAAGAATACGCAGTATTTT
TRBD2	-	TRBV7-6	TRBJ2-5	CASSLRLAGAPGETQYF	TGTGCCAGCAGCTTAAGACTAGCGGGAGCCCCCGGGGAGACCCAGTACTTC
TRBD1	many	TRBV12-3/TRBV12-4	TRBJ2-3	CASSSGPRGSTDTQYF	TGTGCCAGCAGTTCAGGCCCCAGGGGGAGCACAGATACGCAGTATTTT
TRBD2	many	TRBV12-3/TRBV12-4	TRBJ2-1	CASSPGTSGKTYNEQFF	TGTGCCAGCAGTCCAGGGACTAGCGGGAAGACCTACAATGAGCAGTTCTTC